These T cell receptor beta chains were read from a single sample in a study of PD-1 blockade in classical Hodgkin lymphoma. Only in-frame clones appear in the TCRdb table, and some are missing; sequencing was by immunoSEQ multiplex PCR. Here the sample spans about 33,000 clones, approximately 68% being singletons. The sequencing used peripheral blood mononuclear cells (PBMCs), collected before the fourth cycle of nivolumab. These receptors all come from a human donor with classical Hodgkin lymphoma. The CDR3 runs from the conserved cysteine through the conserved F or W. Each record gives: J gene, D gene, V gene, clone size, CDR3 DNA, CDR3 protein. A D gene is named only where the DNA matches it firmly. Clone size is given for some rows only: seen once, a few or many times, or a class if the clone is expanded.

j_gene: TRBJ2-2
d_gene: TRBD1
v_gene: TRBV5-6
abundance: -
CDR3nt: TGTGCCAGCAGCTGGACAGGAAATAGAAGGACCGATCCCGGGGAGCTGTTTTTT
CDR3aa: CASSWTGNRRTDPGELFF

j_gene: TRBJ2-7
d_gene: -
v_gene: TRBV4-3
abundance: -
CDR3nt: TGCGCCAGCAGCCAAGTGTTAGCGGAAAGCTCCTACGAGCAGTACTTC
CDR3aa: CASSQVLAESSYEQYF

j_gene: TRBJ1-6
d_gene: -
v_gene: TRBV27
abundance: -
CDR3nt: TGTGCCAGCAGCCGGAATAATTCACCCCTCCACTTT
CDR3aa: CASSRNNSPLHF

j_gene: TRBJ2-1
d_gene: -
v_gene: TRBV2
abundance: -
CDR3nt: TGTGCCAGCAAAGGGGACGGACCCTACAATGAGCAGTTCTTC
CDR3aa: CASKGDGPYNEQFF

j_gene: TRBJ1-5
d_gene: -
v_gene: TRBV28
abundance: -
CDR3nt: TGTGCCAGCAGTTTAAGTCCAAATCAGCCCCAGCATTTT
CDR3aa: CASSLSPNQPQHF

j_gene: TRBJ2-6
d_gene: -
v_gene: TRBV7-8
abundance: -
CDR3nt: TGTGCCAGCAGCTTAGAACGTACTGGGGCCAACGTCCTGACTTTC
CDR3aa: CASSLERTGANVLTF

j_gene: TRBJ2-5
d_gene: TRBD2
v_gene: TRBV5-1
abundance: -
CDR3nt: TGCGCCAGCTCCGCTAGCGGGGGGGCCGAGGAGACCCAGTACTTC
CDR3aa: CASSASGGAEETQYF

j_gene: TRBJ2-3
d_gene: -
v_gene: TRBV7-9
abundance: -
CDR3nt: TGTGCCAGCAGGGCAGGTCCATCAGATACGCAGTATTTT
CDR3aa: CASRAGPSDTQYF

j_gene: TRBJ1-1
d_gene: TRBD1
v_gene: TRBV6-6
abundance: -
CDR3nt: TGTGCCAGCAGTTACCCGGACAGGGGGGACACTGAAGCTTTCTTT
CDR3aa: CASSYPDRGDTEAFF

j_gene: TRBJ2-7
d_gene: -
v_gene: TRBV5-6
abundance: few
CDR3nt: TGTGCCAGCAGCAACGAGCCAAACTCCTACGAGCAGTACTTC
CDR3aa: CASSNEPNSYEQYF

j_gene: TRBJ2-7
d_gene: TRBD1
v_gene: TRBV9
abundance: -
CDR3nt: TGTGCCAGCAGCGTAGGGGGACAGGGCTACGAGCAGTACTTC
CDR3aa: CASSVGGQGYEQYF

j_gene: TRBJ2-2
d_gene: TRBD2
v_gene: TRBV7-6
abundance: -
CDR3nt: TGTGCCAGCAGCTTGGCGGGGGGGACAAACACCGGGGAGCTGTTTTTT
CDR3aa: CASSLAGGTNTGELFF

j_gene: TRBJ2-3
d_gene: TRBD2
v_gene: TRBV9
abundance: -
CDR3nt: TGTGCCAGCAGCGCAGCCGGGACTAGCGGCACAGATACGCAGTATTTT
CDR3aa: CASSAAGTSGTDTQYF

j_gene: TRBJ2-1
d_gene: -
v_gene: TRBV5-6
abundance: -
CDR3nt: TGTGCCAGCAGCTTAAGCTCCTACAATGAGCAGTTCTTC
CDR3aa: CASSLSSYNEQFF

j_gene: TRBJ1-1
d_gene: -
v_gene: TRBV19
abundance: -
CDR3nt: TGTGCCAGTAGACAGATCCCAGGCACTGAAGCTTTCTTT
CDR3aa: CASRQIPGTEAFF

j_gene: TRBJ2-2
d_gene: -
v_gene: TRBV5-1
abundance: once
CDR3nt: TGCGCCAGCAGCGTCCAGGATGGTGGGGAGCTGTTTTTT
CDR3aa: CASSVQDGGELFF

j_gene: TRBJ1-2
d_gene: TRBD1
v_gene: TRBV6-1
abundance: -
CDR3nt: TGTGCCAGCAGGGCGGGACAGCTTAACTATGGCTACACCTTC
CDR3aa: CASRAGQLNYGYTF

j_gene: TRBJ1-2
d_gene: -
v_gene: TRBV7-2
abundance: -
CDR3nt: TGTGCCAGCAGTAATGTCTACCGTGGGTTCGGCTACACCTTC
CDR3aa: CASSNVYRGFGYTF

j_gene: TRBJ2-5
d_gene: -
v_gene: TRBV4-1
abundance: -
CDR3nt: TGCGCCAGCAGCCAAGGACCGGGCGCAGGGGAGACCCAGTACTTC
CDR3aa: CASSQGPGAGETQYF

j_gene: TRBJ2-1
d_gene: -
v_gene: TRBV6-5
abundance: -
CDR3nt: TGTGCCAGCAGTTACTCCCGGGTAAATGAGCAGTTCTTC
CDR3aa: CASSYSRVNEQFF

j_gene: TRBJ2-7
d_gene: -
v_gene: TRBV4-1
abundance: -
CDR3nt: TGCGCCAGCAGCCAAGAAGAAGTGTACGAGCAGTACTTC
CDR3aa: CASSQEEVYEQYF

j_gene: TRBJ1-2
d_gene: TRBD1
v_gene: TRBV6-1
abundance: -
CDR3nt: TGTGCCAGCAGTGAAACGGTTTATAGGGACAGGAGTTCCTATGGCTACACCTTC
CDR3aa: CASSETVYRDRSSYGYTF

j_gene: TRBJ2-7
d_gene: TRBD1
v_gene: TRBV5-4
abundance: once
CDR3nt: TGTGCCAGCAGCTTACAGGGGCTGGGCTACGAGCAGTACTTC
CDR3aa: CASSLQGLGYEQYF

j_gene: TRBJ2-4
d_gene: TRBD1
v_gene: TRBV27
abundance: few
CDR3nt: TGTGCCAGCAGTACAGGGGGCATCGGCAAAAACATTCAGTACTTC
CDR3aa: CASSTGGIGKNIQYF

j_gene: TRBJ2-7
d_gene: -
v_gene: TRBV6-6
abundance: -
CDR3nt: TGTGCCAGCAGAAGCGACCCATCCTACGAGCAGTACTTC
CDR3aa: CASRSDPSYEQYF

j_gene: TRBJ2-5
d_gene: -
v_gene: TRBV28
abundance: -
CDR3nt: TGTGCCAGCAGTTTAGAAGAAAGTCGGTACCAAGAGACCCAGTACTTC
CDR3aa: CASSLEESRYQETQYF

j_gene: TRBJ2-7
d_gene: -
v_gene: TRBV10-3
abundance: -
CDR3nt: TGTGCCATCAGTGAATCTAGGGGGGACTACGAGCAGTACTTC
CDR3aa: CAISESRGDYEQYF

j_gene: TRBJ2-7
d_gene: -
v_gene: TRBV5-1
abundance: -
CDR3nt: TGCGCCAGCAGCTGGGACAAGTCCTACGAGCAGTACTTC
CDR3aa: CASSWDKSYEQYF

j_gene: TRBJ1-2
d_gene: -
v_gene: TRBV5-1
abundance: -
CDR3nt: TGCGCCAGCAGGGTTGGGGGCTATGGCTACACCTTC
CDR3aa: CASRVGGYGYTF

j_gene: TRBJ2-3
d_gene: TRBD2
v_gene: TRBV28
abundance: -
CDR3nt: TGTGCCAGCAGTTTAGGAATTATAGCTAGCGGGGGTGCAGATACGCAGTATTTT
CDR3aa: CASSLGIIASGGADTQYF

j_gene: TRBJ2-7
d_gene: -
v_gene: TRBV5-1
abundance: -
CDR3nt: TGCGCCAGCAGCTTGCCCTTCGGAGCCTACGAGCAGTACTTC
CDR3aa: CASSLPFGAYEQYF

j_gene: TRBJ1-3
d_gene: -
v_gene: TRBV29-1
abundance: -
CDR3nt: TGCAGCGCTATCTCTGGAAACACCATATATTTT
CDR3aa: CSAISGNTIYF

j_gene: TRBJ2-1
d_gene: TRBD1
v_gene: TRBV7-6
abundance: -
CDR3nt: TGTGCCAGCAGCAAGCCGGGACAGGATATTGAGCAGTTCTTC
CDR3aa: CASSKPGQDIEQFF

j_gene: TRBJ2-2
d_gene: -
v_gene: TRBV21-1
abundance: medium-sized
CDR3nt: TGTGCCAGCAGCCGAACCTCAACTAGCGGGAGTTATACCGGGGAGCTGTTTTTT
CDR3aa: CASSRTSTSGSYTGELFF

j_gene: TRBJ2-7
d_gene: TRBD2
v_gene: TRBV6-6
abundance: -
CDR3nt: TGTGCCAGCAGTCCCGGACTAGCGAGCTCCTACGAGCAGTACTTC
CDR3aa: CASSPGLASSYEQYF

j_gene: TRBJ2-1
d_gene: TRBD1
v_gene: TRBV9
abundance: -
CDR3nt: TGTGCCAGCAGCGGGGGGGACAGGATCAATGAGCAGTTCTTC
CDR3aa: CASSGGDRINEQFF

j_gene: TRBJ1-2
d_gene: TRBD1
v_gene: TRBV10-3
abundance: once
CDR3nt: TGTGCCATCAGGGGGACAGGACTCAACTATGGCTACACCTTC
CDR3aa: CAIRGTGLNYGYTF

j_gene: TRBJ2-3
d_gene: TRBD2
v_gene: TRBV4-2
abundance: -
CDR3nt: TGTGCCAGCAGCCAAGGGACTAGCGGGGGGGCCGTCACAGATACGCAGTATTTT
CDR3aa: CASSQGTSGGAVTDTQYF

j_gene: TRBJ2-3
d_gene: -
v_gene: TRBV2
abundance: -
CDR3nt: TGTGCCAGCAGTGAAGGCGGGATGAGCACAGATACGCAGTATTTT
CDR3aa: CASSEGGMSTDTQYF

j_gene: TRBJ1-1
d_gene: -
v_gene: TRBV19
abundance: -
CDR3nt: TGTGCCAGTACCCTTGGGGGGGGGAACACTGAAGCTTTCTTT
CDR3aa: CASTLGGGNTEAFF

j_gene: TRBJ1-5
d_gene: TRBD1
v_gene: TRBV2
abundance: -
CDR3nt: TGTGCCAGCAGTGGATTGACAGGGGGTCGCAATCAGCCCCAGCATTTT
CDR3aa: CASSGLTGGRNQPQHF

j_gene: TRBJ1-6
d_gene: TRBD1
v_gene: TRBV5-4
abundance: -
CDR3nt: TGTGCCAGCAGCCAGGGACAGAGTAATTCACCCCTCCACTTT
CDR3aa: CASSQGQSNSPLHF

j_gene: TRBJ1-1
d_gene: -
v_gene: TRBV19
abundance: few
CDR3nt: TGTGCCAGTGGGCAACAGTTGAACACTGAAGCTTTCTTT
CDR3aa: CASGQQLNTEAFF

j_gene: TRBJ1-5
d_gene: -
v_gene: TRBV9
abundance: -
CDR3nt: TGTGCCAGCAGCGCCCGGGACAACAATCAGCCCCAGCATTTT
CDR3aa: CASSARDNNQPQHF

j_gene: TRBJ2-7
d_gene: -
v_gene: TRBV18
abundance: -
CDR3nt: TGTGCCAGCTCACCCCGAGGGGACGGGGGAGGTTACGAGCAGTACTTC
CDR3aa: CASSPRGDGGGYEQYF

j_gene: TRBJ2-7
d_gene: -
v_gene: TRBV5-1
abundance: -
CDR3nt: TGCGCCAGCAGCTTGGCCGGGGCCCTCTACGAGCAGTACTTC
CDR3aa: CASSLAGALYEQYF

j_gene: TRBJ1-1
d_gene: TRBD1
v_gene: TRBV4-3
abundance: once
CDR3nt: TGCGCCAGCAGCCAAGGAGAGACAGGGGGCAGGACTGAAGCTTTCTTT
CDR3aa: CASSQGETGGRTEAFF

j_gene: TRBJ2-2
d_gene: TRBD1
v_gene: TRBV7-9
abundance: few
CDR3nt: TGTGCCAGCAGCCGCGGGCGGGGACAGGGATCCGGGGAGCTGTTTTTT
CDR3aa: CASSRGRGQGSGELFF

j_gene: TRBJ2-2
d_gene: TRBD2
v_gene: TRBV29-1
abundance: few
CDR3nt: TGCAGTGTTATTTCCGGACTAGCGGGAGGTTGGAACACCGGGGAGCTGTTTTTT
CDR3aa: CSVISGLAGGWNTGELFF

j_gene: TRBJ2-2
d_gene: -
v_gene: TRBV19
abundance: -
CDR3nt: TGTGCCACTAAACACGGGGGTGGCACCGGGGAGCTGTTTTTT
CDR3aa: CATKHGGGTGELFF

j_gene: TRBJ2-3
d_gene: -
v_gene: TRBV5-4
abundance: few
CDR3nt: TGTGCCAGCAGCTCAACAGGCTCAGATACGCAGTATTTT
CDR3aa: CASSSTGSDTQYF

j_gene: TRBJ1-1
d_gene: -
v_gene: TRBV4-1
abundance: few
CDR3nt: TGCGCCAGCAGAAGCGCCTTGAACACTGAAGCTTTCTTT
CDR3aa: CASRSALNTEAFF